The 17 T cell receptor beta chains reported below all come from one sample, sequenced in a study of T cell responses to AZD1222 COVID-19 vaccine (dated by TCRdb to about 2021). Read against the paper, the sample's time point label means: about 28 days (+/-7) after the second vaccine dose. The library came from the immunoSEQ multiplex PCR assay. TCRdb re-hosts the immuneACCESS table, in-frame sequences only. Its copies lack some clones; in the studies checked, an unresolved V gene accounts for under half of them, and the cause for the rest is not known. Recorded for this sample are 150,000 to 200,000 clones; around nine tenths of them occurred a single time. Roughly 2% of the sample comes from the top ten. Sequencing used peripheral blood, obtained 28 days after the second AZD1222 dose. Receptor source: an adult who received the AZD1222 COVID-19 vaccine.

The rearrangement links TRBV28 to TRBJ1-1; D unclear. Germline V gives CDR1 MDHEN, CDR2 SYDVKM. CDR3 length equals 12 residues. The ends were cut back, 5 bases at V and 4 bases at J, with 8 bases in the middle. CDR3 in DNA: TGTGCCAGCAGTCCCCTGGGCACTGAAGCTTTCTTT. It is translated as CASSPLGTEAFF.

V is TRBV3-1 (or the pseudogene TRBV3-2) and J is TRBJ2-5, with 11 bases aligning to TRBD2. The CDR3 runs 16 residues. V lost 4 bases and J lost 1; bases outside the gene matches: 5. CDR1 and CDR2 from the germline V gene are LGHDT and YNNKEL (reference sequence). The chain's CDR3 is CASSPRLAGIQETQYF. In nucleotides, the CDR3 is TGTGCCAGCAGCCCACGACTAGCGGGGATCCAAGAGACCCAGTACTTC.

The V and J genes are TRBV27 and TRBJ2-3; tentative D call: TRBD2 (5 bases). Germline CDR1 reads MNHEY; CDR2 reads SMNVEV (reference sequence). The CDR3 has 12 residues. V lost 8 bases and J 6 bases, leaving 12 bases between the germline ends. CDR3 amino acids: CASWGVTDTQYF. CDR3 nucleotide sequence: TGTGCCAGCTGGGGAGTAACCGATACGCAGTATTTT.

V is TRBV7-2 and J is TRBJ2-1; 7 bases agree with TRBD1. This CDR3 contains 14 residues. J gave up 5 bases and V 5 bases, and 6 bases lay outside the gene matches. CDR1 and CDR2 from the germline V gene are SGHTA and FQGNSA. The CDR3 here is CASSTRDSNNEQFF. The CDR3 DNA follows: TGTGCCAGCAGCACCCGGGACAGCAACAATGAGCAGTTCTTC.

The V call is TRBV4-1, the J call TRBJ1-2; 9 positions agree with TRBD1. The length of the CDR3 is 17 residues. CDR1 MGHRA and CDR2 YSYEKL come from the germline V gene. V trimming: 5 bases; J trimming: 0 bases; junction bases outside the gene matches: 10. Here the CDR3 reads CASSEHRGRTTNYGYTF. CDR3 bases: TGCGCCAGCAGCGAACACAGGGGGCGGACGACTAACTATGGCTACACCTTC.

V usage is TRBV19 and J usage is TRBJ1-5; D unclear. V dropped 6 bases and J dropped 0 bases, with 12 bases sitting between them. CDR3 length equals 15 residues. CDR1 and CDR2 from the germline V gene are LNHDA and SQIVND (reference sequence). CDR3 residues: CASSGFDYSNQPQHF. The DNA of the CDR3 is TGTGCCAGTAGCGGCTTCGATTATAGCAATCAGCCCCAGCATTTT. Full variable domain (outside the CDR3, taken from reference TRBV19 and TRBJ1-5): DGGITQSPKYLFRKEGQNVTLSCEQNLNHDAMYWYRQDPGQGLRLIYYSQIVNDFQKGDIAEGYSVSREKKESFPLTVTSAQKNPTAFYLCASSGFDYSNQPQHFGDGTRLSIL.

This chain links TRBV30 with TRBJ1-2, with no clear D. CDR1 and CDR2 from the germline V gene are GTSNPN and SVGIG (reference sequence). The CDR3 length is 13 residues. V was cut by 2 bases and J by 4 bases, with 11 bases left in between. CDR3 amino acids: CAWSIVSSYGYTF. CDR3 sequence (DNA): TGTGCCTGGAGTATCGTATCGAGCTATGGCTACACCTTC.

The genes are TRBV21-1 and TRBJ1-5; TRBD1 is the table's D call, not checked against the DNA. TRBV21-1 is labeled a pseudogene. This CDR3 is 16 amino acids long. As DNA, the CDR3 is TGTGCCAGCAGCAAAGACGGCAGGGGGGACAATCAGCCCCAGCATTTT. It translates to CASSKDGRGDNQPQHF.

The V gene is TRBV18, the J gene TRBJ1-1, with TRBD1 matching over 9 bases. Germline values: CDR1 KGHSH, CDR2 LQKENI. The CDR3 has 16 residues. V lost 3 bases and J lost 1; bases outside the gene matches: 6. The CDR3 DNA follows: TGTGCCAGCTCACCTACCGGGACAGGGACGAACACTGAAGCTTTCTTT. It codes for CASSPTGTGTNTEAFF.

The rearrangement links TRBV3-1 (or the pseudogene TRBV3-2) to TRBJ1-3; D is uncertain. The germline CDR1 and CDR2 sequences are LGHDT and YNNKEL (reference sequence). The length of the CDR3 is 15 residues. Trimming cost V 2 bases and J 0 bases, with 8 bases left between them. CDR3 sequence (DNA): TGTGCCAGCAGCCAAACGGGAGTCTCTGGAAACACCATATATTTT. It is translated as CASSQTGVSGNTIYF.

The rearrangement links TRBV18 to TRBJ2-4, with D tentatively TRBD1 (5 bases). CDR1 is KGHSH and CDR2 is LQKENI in the germline V gene. The CDR3 is 13 amino acids. CDR3 DNA: TGTGCTACGGAAGGGGAAGAGCAAAACATTCAGTACTTC. Translated: CATEGEEQNIQYF.

This clone was recorded once. The J gene is TRBJ2-1, the V gene TRBV6-6, with D perhaps TRBD1 (5 bases). The CDR3 totals 13 residues. Germline V gene lookup returns CDR1 MNHNY and CDR2 SVGAGI (reference sequence). V was shortened by 4 bases and J by 12 bases, with 16 bases between the two germline ends. CDR3 DNA: TGTGCCAGCAGTTGGCCCCAAACAGGTGCGCAGTTCTTC. Residues: CASSWPQTGAQFF.

The chain links TRBV18 to TRBJ2-7, with D perhaps TRBD1 (6 bases). The CDR3 sequence is 15 residues long. Trimming took off 4 bases at V and 1 base at J, with 14 bases between the two ends. Germline V gives CDR1 KGHSH, CDR2 LQKENI. As DNA, the CDR3 is TGTGCCAGCTCACAGCAGGACAGTTATTCCTACGAGCAGTACTTC. This sequence encodes CASSQQDSYSYEQYF. The entire variable domain, with the rest obtained from reference TRBV18 and TRBJ2-7, is as follows: NAGVMQNPRHLVRRRGQEARLRCSPMKGHSHVYWYRQLPEEGLKFMVYLQKENIIDESGMPKERFSAEFPKEGPSILRIQQVVRGDSAAYFCASSQQDSYSYEQYFGPGTRLTVT.

This sequence joins TRBV10-3 and TRBJ2-5, with D perhaps matching TRBD1 (6 bases). CDR3 length: 13 residues. CDR1 ENHRY and CDR2 SYGVKD come from the germline V gene. V was pared by 10 bases and J by 4 bases, with 16 bases between. The CDR3 is CASTHRETETQYF. For the CDR3, the DNA is TGTGCCAGCACGCACAGGGAAACAGAGACCCAGTACTTC.

The V gene is TRBV7-9, the J gene TRBJ2-3; 8 bases line up with TRBD2. This CDR3 is built from 14 residues. The junction had 9 bases not matched to a gene; V was cut back by 6 bases and J by 7 bases. Germline V lookup: CDR1 SEHNR, CDR2 FQNEAQ (reference sequence). The CDR3 nucleotides read TGTGCCAGCAGTAGCGGGGAGGTTTGGAATACGCAGTATTTT. Residues: CASSSGEVWNTQYF.

The chain uses TRBV24-1 and TRBJ2-5; 9 nucleotides match TRBD1. CDR3 length: 14 amino acids. Germline CDR1 and CDR2: KGHDR and SFDVKD. V was clipped by 4 bases and J by 5 bases; unmatched bases: 4. CDR3 sequence (DNA): TGTGCCACCAGTGACGGGACAGGGCACGAGACCCAGTACTTC. It is translated as CATSDGTGHETQYF.

CDR3 sequence: CASSSHLVAGGGDTQYF. The CDR3 DNA sequence: TGTGCCAGCAGCTCCCACCTGGTAGCGGGAGGGGGAGATACGCAGTATTTT. The V and J genes are TRBV9 and TRBJ2-3; 11 nucleotides agree with TRBD2. The CDR3 has 17 residues. Germline assignment: CDR1 SGDLS and CDR2 YYNGEE. V gave up 4 bases and J gave up 5 bases; unmatched junction bases: 12.